These 9 T cell receptor beta chains were sequenced from one sample in a study of CD8+ T cells in alopecia areata. Reverse transcribed after extraction, RNA yielded cDNA as the sequencing template. Measured with immunoSEQ multiplex PCR; TCRdb has only the in-frame clones, and not every one. The sample holds 130,000 to 150,000 clones, 65% to 90% seen once. The treatment here: oral pan-JAK inhibitor, 5-10 mg twice daily. The input for sequencing was CD8+ T cells sorted from blood, taken at week 4, from a patient treated with tofacitinib. Receptor source: a human donor with alopecia areata.

The rearrangement links TRBV6-5 to TRBJ2-3, with unresolved D. Trimming removed 6 bases from V and 4 bases from J, with 17 bases in between. There are 15 residues in the CDR3. In germline, CDR1 is MNHEY, CDR2 SVGAGI. The CDR3 is CASSPGSGWADTQYF. Here the CDR3 DNA reads TGTGCCAGCAGCCCCGGTTCCGGGTGGGCAGATACGCAGTATTTT.

The chain couples TRBV9 to TRBJ2-3; 8 bases map to TRBD1. J lost 0 bases, V lost 3 bases, and 6 bases had no gene match. The length of the CDR3 is 16 residues. CDR1 is SGDLS and CDR2 is YYNGEE in the germline V gene. The CDR3 here is CASSAGTGRSTDTQYF. CDR3 nucleotides: TGTGCCAGCAGCGCGGGGACAGGTAGGAGCACAGATACGCAGTATTTT.

This chain uses TRBV7-9 with TRBJ2-1; the D is unclear. Trimming left V 1 base short and J 10 bases short, with 5 bases between. The CDR3 length is 11 residues. CDR1 and CDR2 from the germline V gene are SEHNR and FQNEAQ (reference sequence). CDR3 sequence: CASSLVGEQFF. DNA for the CDR3: TGTGCCAGCAGCTTAGTGGGGGAGCAGTTCTTC.

The V and J genes are TRBV27 and TRBJ2-7, with D possibly TRBD2 on 5 matching bases. CDR1 is MNHEY and CDR2 is SMNVEV in the germline V gene (reference sequence). The V end lost 5 bases, the J end lost 1 base, and 12 bases lay between the germline ends. This CDR3 has 14 residues. CDR3 residues: CASSQGLLSYEQYF. DNA of the CDR3: TGTGCCAGCAGTCAAGGACTGCTGTCCTACGAGCAGTACTTC.

The chain joins TRBV27 to TRBJ2-3; D is perhaps TRBD2 (5 bases). Germline CDR1 reads MNHEY; CDR2 reads SMNVEV (reference sequence). Trimming took 4 bases from V and 0 from J, leaving 14 bases between them. This CDR3 is 16 amino acids long. The CDR3 spells CASSYSSAASTDTQYF. DNA for the CDR3: TGTGCCAGCAGTTACTCTTCAGCGGCTAGCACAGATACGCAGTATTTT.

The CDR3 here is CASSLAFTQGLHGNEQFF. The CDR3 nucleotides read TGCGCCAGCAGCTTGGCCTTCACACAGGGGTTACATGGCAATGAGCAGTTCTTC. This sequence joins TRBV5-1 and TRBJ2-1; 7 positions agree with TRBD1. The CDR3 has 18 residues. Losses at the gene ends were 0 bases for V and 6 bases for J; bases not matched to a gene: 15. The germline V gene encodes CDR1 SGHRS and CDR2 YFSETQ.

This chain links TRBV27 with TRBJ2-7, with D possibly TRBD2 on 5 matching bases. CDR1 and CDR2 from the germline V gene are MNHEY and SMNVEV (reference sequence). The CDR3 contains 12 residues. V was trimmed by 7 bases and J by 5 bases, leaving 12 bases between them. In DNA form, the CDR3 reads TGTGCCAGCATGAGCGGAGCCAACGAGCAGTACTTC. This sequence encodes CASMSGANEQYF.

The chain recombines TRBV19 with TRBJ1-1; D gene ambiguous. CDR3 length: 15 amino acids. V shed 6 bases and J shed 1 base, with 15 bases lying between them. From germline, CDR1 is LNHDA and CDR2 SQIVND (reference sequence). The CDR3 DNA follows: TGTGCCAGTAGATTTGACCCGGGGTCGAACACTGAAGCTTTCTTT. Protein sequence: CASRFDPGSNTEAFF. The variable domain in full, with the rest retrieved from reference TRBV19 and TRBJ1-1, is DGGITQSPKYLFRKEGQNVTLSCEQNLNHDAMYWYRQDPGQGLRLIYYSQIVNDFQKGDIAEGYSVSREKKESFPLTVTSAQKNPTAFYLCASRFDPGSNTEAFFGQGTRLTVV.

The V call is TRBV5-1, the J call TRBJ2-1; a weak D match, TRBD2 (6 bases). The V gene lost 0 bases and the J gene lost 8 bases, with 6 bases spanning the gap. Germline V gene lookup returns CDR1 SGHRS and CDR2 YFSETQ. The CDR3 contains 12 residues. CDR3 region: CASSLASDEQFF. In DNA, the CDR3 is TGCGCCAGCAGCTTGGCTAGCGATGAGCAGTTCTTC.